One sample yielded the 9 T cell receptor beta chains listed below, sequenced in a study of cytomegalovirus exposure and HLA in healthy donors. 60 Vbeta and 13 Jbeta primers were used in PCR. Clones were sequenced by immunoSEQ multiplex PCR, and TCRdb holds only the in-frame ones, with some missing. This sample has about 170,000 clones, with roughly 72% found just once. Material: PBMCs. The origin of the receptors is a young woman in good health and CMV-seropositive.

The CDR3, as DNA: TGTGCCAGCAGCTTAGGAGCGGGGGGCCACTACAATGAGCAGTTCTTC. Protein product: CASSLGAGGHYNEQFF. The rearrangement links TRBV7-2 to TRBJ2-1; 9 nucleotides match TRBD2. Germline V gene sequence: CDR1 SGHTA, CDR2 FQGNSA. V lost 1 base and J lost 3; bases outside the gene matches: 4. There are 16 residues in the CDR3.

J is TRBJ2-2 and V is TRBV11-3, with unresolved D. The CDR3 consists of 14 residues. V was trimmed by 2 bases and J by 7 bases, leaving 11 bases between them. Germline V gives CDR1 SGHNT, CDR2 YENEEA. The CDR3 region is CASSLPGFGGELFF. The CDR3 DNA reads TGTGCCAGCAGCTTACCAGGATTTGGCGGGGAGCTGTTTTTT. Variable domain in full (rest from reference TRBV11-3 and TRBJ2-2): EAGVVQSPRYKIIEKKQPVAFWCNPISGHNTLYWYLQNLGQGPELLIRYENEEAVDDSQLPKDRFSAERLKGVDSTLKIQPAELGDSAVYLCASSLPGFGGELFFGEGSRLTVL.

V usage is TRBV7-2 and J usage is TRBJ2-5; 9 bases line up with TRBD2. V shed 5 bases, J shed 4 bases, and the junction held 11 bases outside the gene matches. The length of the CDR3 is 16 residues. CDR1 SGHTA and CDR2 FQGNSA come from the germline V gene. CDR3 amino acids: CASSPSGAGGLETQYF. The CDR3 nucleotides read TGTGCCAGCAGCCCGTCGGGCGCGGGGGGGCTAGAGACCCAGTACTTC.

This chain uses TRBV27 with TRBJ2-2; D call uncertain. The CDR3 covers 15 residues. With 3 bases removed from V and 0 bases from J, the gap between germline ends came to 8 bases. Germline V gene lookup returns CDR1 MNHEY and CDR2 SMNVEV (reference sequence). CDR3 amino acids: CASSFLVANTGELFF. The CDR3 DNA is TGTGCCAGCAGTTTTCTAGTGGCGAACACCGGGGAGCTGTTTTTT.

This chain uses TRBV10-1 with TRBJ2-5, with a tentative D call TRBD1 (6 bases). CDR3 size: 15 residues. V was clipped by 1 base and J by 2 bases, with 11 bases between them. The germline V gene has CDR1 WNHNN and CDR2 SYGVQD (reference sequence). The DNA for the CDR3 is TGCGCCAGCAGTGAGTGGGCGACAGGACAAGAGACCCAGTACTTC. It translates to CASSEWATGQETQYF.

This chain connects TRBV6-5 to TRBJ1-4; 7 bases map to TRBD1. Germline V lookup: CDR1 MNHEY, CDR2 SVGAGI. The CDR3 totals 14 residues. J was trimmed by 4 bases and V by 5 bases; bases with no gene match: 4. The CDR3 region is CASSQTGYNEKLFF. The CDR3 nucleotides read TGTGCCAGCAGTCAGACAGGGTATAATGAAAAACTGTTTTTT.

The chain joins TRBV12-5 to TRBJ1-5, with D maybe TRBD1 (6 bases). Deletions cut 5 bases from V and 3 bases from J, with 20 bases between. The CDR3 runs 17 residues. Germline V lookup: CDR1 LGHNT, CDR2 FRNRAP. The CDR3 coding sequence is TGTGCTAGTGGTCCCCCAAAGGGGGAAGGGGACAATCAGCCCCAGCATTTT. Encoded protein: CASGPPKGEGDNQPQHF.

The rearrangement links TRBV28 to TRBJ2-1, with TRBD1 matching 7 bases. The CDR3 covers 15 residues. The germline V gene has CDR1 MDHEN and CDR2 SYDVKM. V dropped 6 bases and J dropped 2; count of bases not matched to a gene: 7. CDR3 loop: CASSPAQGPYNEQFF. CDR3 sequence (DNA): TGTGCCAGCAGCCCAGCACAGGGGCCCTACAATGAGCAGTTCTTC.

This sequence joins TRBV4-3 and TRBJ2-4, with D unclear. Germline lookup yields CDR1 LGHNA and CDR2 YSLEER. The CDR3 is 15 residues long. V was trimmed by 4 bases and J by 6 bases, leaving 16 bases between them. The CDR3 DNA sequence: TGCGCCAGCAGCCCTACGCCAACAGTGTCAAACATTCAGTACTTC. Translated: CASSPTPTVSNIQYF.